One and the same sample provided the 18 T cell receptor beta chains below, sequenced in a study of shared clonotypes between healthy human individuals (dated by TCRdb to the early 2020s). Preparation of the library involved the immunoSEQ multiplex PCR assay. Not all clones reach the TCRdb copy of this immuneACCESS table, which keeps in-frame sequences only. Checked studies attribute under half of the gap to unresolved V genes and leave the rest unexplained. The sample records approximately 590,000 clones, around 95% of which are singletons. The ten largest clones take up 0.11% of the sample. CD8 naive samples were CD45RO-negative cells positively selected for CCR7, giving a CD45RA+CCR7+ population that excluded TemRA cells. The sequenced material came from naive CD8+ T cells sorted from blood. According to the study, the label for this sample's cell subset or site signals: CD45RA+CCR7+. The receptors come from a woman aged 30 to 39 in good health.

The rearrangement uses TRBV12-5 and TRBJ2-5; TRBD2 matches 12 bases. CDR1 and CDR2 (germline): LGHNT, FRNRAP. The CDR3 spans 16 residues. V was clipped by 5 bases and J by 5 bases; unmatched bases: 9. The CDR3: CASGHDTLAGGETQYF. The CDR3 nucleotides read TGTGCTAGTGGTCACGACACCCTAGCGGGGGGGGAGACCCAGTACTTC. Based on the CDR3 plus reference TRBV12-5 and TRBJ2-5, the full variable domain is DARVTQTPRHKVTEMGQEVTMRCQPILGHNTVFWYRQTMMQGLELLAYFRNRAPLDDSGMPKDRFSAEMPDATLATLKIQPSEPRDSAVYFCASGHDTLAGGETQYFGPGTRLLVL.

V usage is TRBV7-2 and J usage is TRBJ2-1, with a possible D match to TRBD2 (5 bases). Germline CDR1 reads SGHTA; CDR2 reads FQGNSA. Trimming took 4 bases from V and 5 from J, leaving 15 bases between them. The CDR3 is made up of 15 amino acids. DNA for the CDR3: TGTGCCAGCAGCTCGGACTCCTCGGTGGACAATGAGCAGTTCTTC. Amino acids: CASSSDSSVDNEQFF.

The chain combines TRBV6-1 with TRBJ1-2; the D gene is possibly TRBD1 (6 bases). Per the germline V gene, CDR1 is MNHNS and CDR2 is SASEGT. Trimming stripped 8 bases from V and 4 bases from J, with 17 bases between. The CDR3 has 14 residues. This chain's CDR3 is CASRAVAGVYGYTF. CDR3 sequence (DNA): TGTGCCAGCCGCGCTGTTGCAGGGGTCTATGGCTACACCTTC.

V usage is TRBV28 and J usage is TRBJ2-5, with 8 bases identical to TRBD2. CDR1 MDHEN and CDR2 SYDVKM come from the germline V gene. The CDR3 covers 14 residues. The V gene end was trimmed by 7 bases and the J gene end by 9 bases; junction bases not matched to a gene: 13. The CDR3 DNA sequence: TGTGCCAGCACCCTGGGGGCTCGGGGGGGTCCCCAGTACTTC. It encodes CASTLGARGGPQYF. Filled out from reference TRBV28 and TRBJ2-5, the complete variable domain reads DVKVTQSSRYLVKRTGEKVFLECVQDMDHENMFWYRQDPGLGLRLIYFSYDVKMKEKGDIPEGYSVSREKKERFSLILESASTNQTSMYLCASTLGARGGPQYFGPGTRLLVL.

The chain is built from TRBV7-9 and TRBJ2-1; weak D call: TRBD2 (5 bases). In germline, CDR1 is SEHNR, CDR2 FQNEAQ (reference sequence). The CDR3 is made up of 17 amino acids. The V gene lost 1 base and the J gene lost 7 bases, with 20 bases spanning the gap. The CDR3 DNA sequence: TGTGCCAGCAGCTTAGGGCTAGCAGGTGGAGGATCGAATGAGCAGTTCTTC. Residues: CASSLGLAGGGSNEQFF.

The table lists this clone with a count of one. Other DNA sequences within the sample encode an identical CDR3. In nucleotides, the CDR3 is TGTGCCAGCAGTTTAGGAGGGGACAATGAGCAGTTCTTC. Amino acids: CASSLGGDNEQFF. The chain couples TRBV28 to TRBJ2-1; D might be TRBD2 (6 bases). V lost 2 bases and J 5 bases, leaving 7 bases between the germline ends. CDR3 length equals 13 residues. Germline CDR1 is MDHEN and CDR2 is SYDVKM.

In nucleotides, the CDR3 is TGCAGCGTTGACTGGGTCGAAGGGGAGCAGTTCTTC. Its translation: CSVDWVEGEQFF. The genes are TRBV29-1 and TRBJ2-1; no firm D call. V lost 3 bases and J lost 10, with 13 bases in between. Germline CDR1 and CDR2: SQVTM and ANQGSEA. This CDR3 is built from 12 residues.

The rearrangement uses TRBV19 and TRBJ2-3; TRBD1 matches 8 bases. Germline CDR1 LNHDA, CDR2 SQIVND (reference sequence). The CDR3 spans 14 residues. V lost 6 bases, J lost 2 bases, and 4 bases stayed unmatched. CDR3 in amino acids: CASSRDRPTDTQYF. Written as DNA, the CDR3 is TGTGCCAGTAGCCGGGACAGGCCCACAGATACGCAGTATTTT.

This clone was seen a single time. The chain uses TRBV5-6 and TRBJ2-1; 9 bases line up with TRBD2. V lost 0 bases to trimming and J lost 2 bases; unmatched junction nucleotides: 6. The CDR3 is 17 residues long. CDR1 and CDR2 from the germline V gene are SGHDT and YYEEEE. For the CDR3, the DNA is TGTGCCAGCAGCTTGGCCGTAGCTAGCGGGACCTACAATGAGCAGTTCTTC. Residues: CASSLAVASGTYNEQFF.

The chain uses TRBV28 and TRBJ2-7; TRBD2 aligns across 10 bases. This CDR3 is built from 15 residues. The germline V gene encodes CDR1 MDHEN and CDR2 SYDVKM. After removal of 9 bases from V and 4 bases from J, the junction contained 12 bases not matched to a gene. The CDR3 loop is CASETGTSAVYEQYF. DNA of the CDR3: TGTGCCAGTGAAACCGGGACTAGCGCTGTGTACGAGCAGTACTTC.

The rearrangement uses TRBV29-1 and TRBJ1-2, with 9 bases matching TRBD1. Germline-derived CDR1 and CDR2 are SQVTM and ANQGSEA. The CDR3 is made up of 12 amino acids. V lost 3 bases and J lost 6; bases outside the gene matches: 2. The chain's CDR3 is CSVDGQGHGYTF. CDR3 sequence (DNA): TGCAGCGTTGACGGACAGGGGCATGGCTACACCTTC.

The chain links TRBV5-4 to TRBJ2-2; a possible D gene is TRBD2 (5 bases). CDR1 and CDR2 from the germline V gene are SGHNT and YYREEE (reference sequence). The CDR3 has 16 amino acids. Trimming shortened V by 2 bases and J by 1 base, and 12 bases separated the two germline ends. For the CDR3, the DNA is TGTGCCAGCAGCTTACGGACTTTCTTGAACACCGGGGAGCTGTTTTTT. This codes for CASSLRTFLNTGELFF.

DNA of the CDR3: TGTGCCAGCAACCGCGGGATAGGATACGAGCAGTACTTC. Its protein product is CASNRGIGYEQYF. The V gene is TRBV27, the J gene TRBJ2-7, with D possibly matching TRBD2 (6 bases). CDR1 and CDR2 from the germline V gene are MNHEY and SMNVEV (reference sequence). This CDR3 region has 13 residues. V was pared by 7 bases and J by 4 bases, with 14 bases between.

The CDR3 nucleotides are TGTGCCTCTACTACGGGCGGGAGGAATGAGCAGTTCTTC. Its translation: CASTTGGRNEQFF. The V and J genes are TRBV7-8 and TRBJ2-1; 8 nucleotides align to TRBD2. In germline, CDR1 is SGHVS, CDR2 FQNEAQ. V gave up 11 bases and J gave up 7 bases; unmatched junction bases: 10. This CDR3 comprises 13 residues.

V is TRBV9 and J is TRBJ2-1; maybe TRBD2 (5 bases). Germline assignment: CDR1 SGDLS and CDR2 YYNGEE. The CDR3 has 16 amino acids. Trimming pared 2 bases from V and 8 bases from J, leaving 20 bases between. CDR3 sequence reads: CASSVWSHASSDEQFF. In DNA, the CDR3 is TGTGCCAGCAGCGTTTGGTCTCATGCTAGCTCGGATGAGCAGTTCTTC.

V gene TRBV7-9 combines with J gene TRBJ2-7; 15 positions match TRBD2. Trimming removed 4 bases from V and 0 bases from J; junction bases left unmatched: 4. Germline values: CDR1 SEHNR, CDR2 FQNEAQ (reference sequence). CDR3 length: 17 amino acids. CDR3 protein: CASSSGLAGGSSYEQYF. Written as DNA, the CDR3 is TGTGCCAGCAGCTCCGGACTAGCGGGAGGGAGCTCCTACGAGCAGTACTTC.

V and J are TRBV28 and TRBJ1-1, with no clear D. This CDR3 has 13 amino acids. The V and J ends lost 3 bases and 3 bases respectively, with 8 bases between them. Germline V gene lookup returns CDR1 MDHEN and CDR2 SYDVKM. In nucleotides, the CDR3 is TGTGCCAGCAGTTTGGCATTGGACACTGAAGCTTTCTTT. Translating gives CASSLALDTEAFF. Full variable domain (rest looked up from reference TRBV28 and TRBJ1-1): DVKVTQSSRYLVKRTGEKVFLECVQDMDHENMFWYRQDPGLGLRLIYFSYDVKMKEKGDIPEGYSVSREKKERFSLILESASTNQTSMYLCASSLALDTEAFFGQGTRLTVV.

The chain carries TRBV28 and TRBJ2-7; D possibly corresponds to TRBD1 (7 bases). There are 14 residues in the CDR3. Germline assignment: CDR1 MDHEN and CDR2 SYDVKM. Trimming left V 8 bases short and J 2 bases short, with 16 bases between. The CDR3: CASPPDREAYEQYF. CDR3 DNA sequence: TGTGCCAGCCCCCCAGACAGGGAGGCCTACGAGCAGTACTTC.